This passage covers 20 T cell receptor beta chains from one sample sequenced in a study of blood T cell repertoires in COVID-19. Produced via immunoSEQ multiplex PCR; TCRdb's table is partial and in-frame only. This sample yields about 280,000 clones, of which 85% are seen a single time; around 5.5% belongs to the top ten. The sequenced sample consisted of peripheral blood. Receptors originate from a man aged 50 to 60 with active or convalescent COVID-19.

The chain carries TRBV3-1 (or the pseudogene TRBV3-2) and TRBJ2-1; D is possibly TRBD2 (6 bases). The V and J ends lost 2 bases and 11 bases respectively, with 13 bases between them. The CDR3 totals 13 residues. The V gene's germline CDR1 is LGHDT and CDR2 YNNKEL (reference sequence). The CDR3 reads CASSQQGTEKQFF. The CDR3 coding sequence is TGTGCCAGCAGCCAACAAGGGACTGAGAAGCAGTTCTTC.

The rearrangement joins TRBV5-5 to TRBJ2-5, with TRBD1 matching over 8 bases. This CDR3 is built from 13 residues. J was trimmed by 5 bases and V by 3 bases; bases with no gene match: 3. Germline CDR1 and CDR2: SGHKS and YYEKEE (reference sequence). The CDR3 spells CASSSDRVETQYF. The CDR3 DNA reads TGTGCCAGCAGCTCGGACAGGGTTGAGACCCAGTACTTC. The whole variable domain, remainder taken from reference TRBV5-5 and TRBJ2-5, is DAGVTQSPTHLIKTRGQQVTLRCSPISGHKSVSWYQQVLGQGPQFIFQYYEKEERGRGNFPDRFSARQFPNYSSELNVNALLLGDSALYLCASSSDRVETQYFGPGTRLLVL.

V usage is TRBV9 and J usage is TRBJ2-1; 16 bases agree with TRBD2. CDR1 is SGDLS, CDR2 YYNGEE, per germline. The V and J ends lost 3 bases and 7 bases, in that order; junction bases with no gene match: 7. This CDR3 is 17 amino acids long. The CDR3 reads CASSARGLAGGDNEQFF. The CDR3 DNA reads as TGTGCCAGCAGCGCCCGGGGACTAGCGGGAGGGGATAATGAGCAGTTCTTC.

The V gene is TRBV2, the J gene TRBJ2-7; 9 bases align to TRBD2. The CDR3 spans 16 residues. Germline V gives CDR1 SNHLY, CDR2 FYNNEI. The V and J ends lost 7 bases and 0 bases, in that order; junction bases with no gene match: 10. The CDR3 spells CASKGLASGSSYEQYF. The CDR3 nucleotides read TGTGCCAGCAAGGGACTAGCCTCCGGGAGCTCCTACGAGCAGTACTTC.

V is TRBV30 and J is TRBJ1-2; 9 nucleotides align to TRBD1. The germline CDR1 and CDR2 sequences are GTSNPN and SVGIG (reference sequence). Unmatched junction bases numbered 18, after V lost 5 bases and J lost 14 bases. This CDR3 region has 14 residues. CDR3 protein: CAWVADRGHTGWTF. DNA of the CDR3: TGTGCCTGGGTCGCGGACAGGGGCCACACGGGGTGGACCTTC.

This chain connects TRBV7-9 to TRBJ2-1, with TRBD2 identical over 8 bases. V was clipped by 5 bases and J by 10 bases; unmatched bases: 13. Germline CDR1 is SEHNR and CDR2 is FQNEAQ (reference sequence). This CDR3 region has 15 residues. The CDR3 region is CASSQAGTSLGEQFF. CDR3 in DNA: TGTGCCAGCAGCCAAGCGGGGACTAGTCTAGGCGAGCAGTTCTTC.

V usage is TRBV19 and J usage is TRBJ1-5, with D perhaps matching TRBD1 (6 bases). This CDR3 region has 19 residues. The V end lost 5 bases, the J end lost 0 bases, and 23 bases lay between the germline ends. Germline V gives CDR1 LNHDA, CDR2 SQIVND (reference sequence). CDR3 nucleotides: TGTGCCAGTAGTTGGGATTCGGACAGATACACATATAGCAATCAGCCCCAGCATTTT. It is translated as CASSWDSDRYTYSNQPQHF. The variable domain in full, with the rest retrieved from reference TRBV19 and TRBJ1-5, is DGGITQSPKYLFRKEGQNVTLSCEQNLNHDAMYWYRQDPGQGLRLIYYSQIVNDFQKGDIAEGYSVSREKKESFPLTVTSAQKNPTAFYLCASSWDSDRYTYSNQPQHFGDGTRLSIL.

Only one count was recorded for this clone. This chain links TRBV5-8 with TRBJ1-3, with 7 bases aligning to TRBD1. Trimming cost V 4 bases and J 2 bases; bases outside gene matches: 6. The length of the CDR3 is 15 residues. The germline V gene has CDR1 SGHTS and CDR2 YDEGEE. Here the CDR3 reads CASSRTGAAGNTIYF. For the CDR3, the DNA is TGTGCCAGCAGCCGCACAGGGGCGGCTGGAAACACCATATATTTT.

This chain uses TRBV28 with TRBJ1-3; tentatively, D is TRBD1 (6 bases). CDR1 MDHEN and CDR2 SYDVKM come from the germline V gene. This CDR3 comprises 17 residues. The ends were cut back, 4 bases at V and 4 bases at J, with 20 bases in the middle. CDR3 DNA: TGTGCCAGCAGTTCTTATACCCCCGGGACAAGAGGAAACACCATATATTTT. Amino acid sequence: CASSSYTPGTRGNTIYF.

The chain is built from TRBV19 and TRBJ2-7; tentative D call: TRBD2 (6 bases). Trimming took 9 bases from V and 2 from J, leaving 20 bases between them. The CDR3 has 15 amino acids. Per the germline V gene, CDR1 is LNHDA and CDR2 is SQIVND (reference sequence). CDR3 in amino acids: CARTLSWDLAYEQYF. The DNA for the CDR3 is TGTGCCAGGACATTGTCCTGGGACTTAGCCTACGAGCAGTACTTC.

V is TRBV28 and J is TRBJ2-7, with 7 bases matching TRBD2. The CDR3 sequence is 10 residues long. Germline CDR1 is MDHEN and CDR2 is SYDVKM. The V segment lost 11 bases and the J segment 5 bases; nucleotides outside the gene matches: 3. The CDR3 sequence: CASAGNEQYF. CDR3 coding DNA: TGTGCCTCAGCGGGGAACGAGCAGTACTTC.

The V call is TRBV19, the J call TRBJ2-6; possible D gene TRBD1, 5 bases. The CDR3 spans 16 residues. Germline CDR1 and CDR2: LNHDA and SQIVND (reference sequence). With 1 base removed from V and 4 bases from J, the gap between germline ends came to 11 bases. CDR3 residues: CASSIVQGPGANVLTF. Here the CDR3 DNA reads TGTGCCAGTAGTATAGTTCAGGGCCCCGGGGCCAACGTCCTGACTTTC.

The chain links TRBV30 to TRBJ1-5; a weak D match, TRBD1 (6 bases). The CDR3 is 13 amino acids. Trimming removed 2 bases from V and 6 bases from J, with 11 bases in between. Germline-derived CDR1 and CDR2 are GTSNPN and SVGIG (reference sequence). The CDR3 loop reads CAWSMSGAQPQHF. Written as DNA, the CDR3 is TGTGCCTGGAGTATGTCAGGGGCTCAGCCCCAGCATTTT.

The gene calls are TRBV4-1 and TRBJ1-5; D remains ambiguous. The ends were cut back, 0 bases at V and 4 bases at J, with 10 bases in the middle. Germline V gives CDR1 MGHRA, CDR2 YSYEKL. CDR3 length: 15 amino acids. CDR3 sequence (DNA): TGCGCCAGCAGCCAAGATCTAGGACTTAATCAGCCCCAGCATTTT. Residues: CASSQDLGLNQPQHF.

This clone was found a few times. The chain is built from TRBV6-6 and TRBJ2-3; 14 nucleotides line up with TRBD2. The junction had 4 bases not matched to a gene; V was cut back by 6 bases and J by 2 bases. This CDR3 comprises 16 residues. Germline assignment: CDR1 MNHNY and CDR2 SVGAGI (reference sequence). The CDR3 is CASSRLAGGTTDTQYF. CDR3 coding DNA: TGTGCCAGCAGCCGACTAGCGGGAGGGACCACAGATACGCAGTATTTT.

V gene TRBV2 combines with J gene TRBJ2-1, with TRBD1 identical over 7 bases. The CDR3 contains 14 residues. Looked up from germline, CDR1 is SNHLY and CDR2 is FYNNEI. The V segment lost 6 bases and the J segment 8 bases; nucleotides outside the gene matches: 10. The DNA of the CDR3 is TGTGCCAGCAGATCCGACAGGGTAGTCTATGAGCAGTTCTTC. Its translation is CASRSDRVVYEQFF. Supplemented by reference TRBV2 and TRBJ2-1, the full variable domain reads EPEVTQTPSHQVTQMGQEVILRCVPISNHLYFYWYRQILGQKVEFLVSFYNNEISEKSEIFDDQFSVERPDGSNFTLKIRSTKLEDSAMYFCASRSDRVVYEQFFGPGTRLTVL.

For the CDR3, the DNA is TGCGCCAGCGGGGCGGGAGTAGGGACAGATACGCAGTATTTT. The encoded protein is CASGAGVGTDTQYF. The chain recombines TRBV5-1 with TRBJ2-3; 7 bases align to TRBD2. This CDR3 has 14 residues. Germline assignment: CDR1 SGHRS and CDR2 YFSETQ. The V and J ends lost 7 bases and 3 bases, in that order; junction bases with no gene match: 8.

This rearrangement joins TRBV30 to TRBJ2-1, with 8 bases that match TRBD1. This CDR3 comprises 16 residues. CDR1 and CDR2 from the germline V gene are GTSNPN and SVGIG (reference sequence). The trim removed 0 bases at V and 2 bases at J, leaving 6 bases unmatched. This chain's CDR3 is CAWSVPGQAPYNEQFF. The CDR3 DNA reads as TGTGCCTGGAGTGTACCGGGACAGGCTCCCTACAATGAGCAGTTCTTC.

This clone was recorded once. The rearrangement links TRBV28 to TRBJ1-2, with D possibly being TRBD1 (5 bases). CDR1 and CDR2 from the germline V gene are MDHEN and SYDVKM. The CDR3 is 13 amino acids. V was clipped by 6 bases and J by 8 bases, with 16 bases between them. CDR3 region: CASRSDTSMGYTF. CDR3 in DNA: TGTGCCAGCAGGTCGGACACCTCTATGGGCTACACCTTC.

The rearrangement links TRBV4-2 to TRBJ1-5; 8 bases fit TRBD1. From germline, CDR1 is LGHNA and CDR2 YNFKEQ. This CDR3 contains 14 residues. The V segment lost 4 bases and the J segment 4 bases; nucleotides outside the gene matches: 3. The CDR3 nucleotides are TGTGCCAGCAGCCCCACAGGGGGGAATCAGCCCCAGCATTTT. This translates into CASSPTGGNQPQHF.